The 21 T cell receptor beta chains reported below all come from one sample, sequenced in a study of Graves' ophthalmopathy and Graves' hyperthyroidism. Amplification targeted the TCR beta CDR3 regions, with RNA transcripts as the source material. After a first-round RT-PCR with HTBI primers, a second-round multiplex PCR was run. TCRdb independently ran MiXCR on the multiplex PCR reads; one entry per CDR3 protein. The sample includes 400,000 to 500,000 distinct CDR3 sequences, over 20% seen only once; the top ten take 3%. Sequences were obtained from peripheral blood. The origin of the receptors is a woman aged 18 to 35 with stable Graves' hyperthyroidism.

This clonotype was seen ten or more times. J is TRBJ2-5 and V is TRBV10-2; 8 bases align to TRBD1. The CDR3 runs to 14 residues. CDR1 and CDR2 from the germline V gene are WSHSY and SAAADI. Trimming removed 7 bases from V and 2 bases from J; junction bases left unmatched: 6. CDR3 protein: CASNGQGGQETQYF. The CDR3 DNA sequence: TGCGCCAGCAACGGACAGGGTGGTCAAGAGACCCAGTACTTC.

This clonotype was counted many times. The chain is built from TRBV15 and TRBJ2-7; D is uncertain. V dropped 0 bases and J dropped 6 bases, with 15 bases sitting between them. Germline loops: CDR1 LNHNV, CDR2 YYDKDF (reference sequence). The CDR3 covers 15 residues. The CDR3 bases are TGTGCCACCAGCAGAGATGACCCTGAAGCTTCCGAGCAGTACTTC. This translates into CATSRDDPEASEQYF.

This clonotype was detected ten times or more. This sequence joins TRBV3-1 and TRBJ2-5, with D unclear. Germline assignment: CDR1 LGHDT and CDR2 YNNKEL (reference sequence). Trimming left V 0 bases short and J 5 bases short, with 7 bases between. The CDR3 extends over 13 amino acids. DNA for the CDR3: TGTGCCAGCAGCCAAGATCGAACCGAGACCCAGTACTTC. Its protein is CASSQDRTETQYF.

The table lists this clonotype with many counts. Germline and junction disagree at one end, which may indicate a read error. This chain uses TRBV7-7 with TRBJ2-7; 7 bases fit TRBD1. Germline loops: CDR1 SSHAT, CDR2 FNYEAQ (reference sequence). CDR3 length: 13 residues. CDR3 sequence: CASSQNRGYEQYF. The CDR3 DNA follows: TGTGCTAGCAGCCAAAACAGGGGATACGAGCAGTACTTC.

This clonotype was observed a handful of times. The rearrangement links TRBV18 to TRBJ1-2; D is undetermined. The CDR3 runs 13 residues. The germline gives CDR1 KGHSH, CDR2 LQKENI. Trimming stripped 3 bases from V and 8 bases from J, with 13 bases between. The CDR3 DNA sequence: TGTGCCAGCTCACCTCGTGGTGCTGGGGGCTACACCTTC. This translates into CASSPRGAGGYTF.

This clonotype was picked up many times. V is TRBV12-3 or TRBV12-4 and J is TRBJ2-7; no reliable D call. Trimming took off 2 bases at V and 2 bases at J, with 13 bases between the two ends. This CDR3 has 15 amino acids. For the CDR3, the DNA is TGTGCCAGCAGTTTATACCCCGGGCCCACCTACGAGCAGTACTTC. Translating gives CASSLYPGPTYEQYF.

This clonotype was seen many times. The conserved phenylalanine or tryptophan normally closing the CDR3 is absent here, so this likely arose from a read error. Because the CDR3's place on the DNA is in doubt, the DNA is left out and the CDR3 is given as listed by TCRdb. The CDR3 sequence: CASSFYWA. The V and J genes are TRBV28 and TRBJ2-7. Germline V gene lookup returns CDR1 MDHEN and CDR2 SYDVKM. With termini counted, the CDR3 has 8 amino acids.

This clonotype has at least ten counts. The chain combines TRBV2 with TRBJ1-4; weak D call: TRBD1 (6 bases). V was trimmed by 7 bases and J by 0 bases, leaving 12 bases between them. The CDR3 is made up of 15 amino acids. Germline V lookup: CDR1 SNHLY, CDR2 FYNNEI. For the CDR3, the DNA is TGTGCCAGCAATGTAGGGGGAGCAACTAATGAAAAACTGTTTTTT. Translating gives CASNVGGATNEKLFF.

The genes are TRBV27 and TRBJ1-6; unclear D gene. The germline V and J ends were trimmed by 2 bases and 10 bases, with 6 bases remaining between them. The CDR3 contains 12 residues. Looked up from germline, CDR1 is MNHEY and CDR2 is SMNVEV (reference sequence). The CDR3 DNA reads as TGTGCCAGCAGTTTAGATCGGTCACCCCTCCACTTT. This gives the protein CASSLDRSPLHF.

This clonotype was counted ten times or more. The V and J genes are TRBV4-3 and TRBJ2-5; D is possibly TRBD1 (6 bases). V was cut by 3 bases and J by 2 bases, with 7 bases left in between. Looked up from germline, CDR1 is LGHNA and CDR2 is YSLEER. This CDR3 region has 13 residues. The CDR3 sequence is CASSQGHQETQYF. CDR3 nucleotide sequence: TGCGCCAGCAGCCAGGGACATCAAGAGACCCAGTACTTC.

There are many counts of this clonotype. The rearrangement joins TRBV2 to TRBJ2-5, with TRBD1 matching over 7 bases. V shed 4 bases, J shed 5 bases, and the junction held 4 bases outside the gene matches. The V gene's germline CDR1 is SNHLY and CDR2 FYNNEI. The CDR3 covers 13 residues. CDR3 in amino acids: CASSVTGVETQYF. The CDR3 coding sequence is TGTGCCAGCAGTGTAACAGGGGTGGAGACCCAGTACTTC.

Many counts were recorded for this clonotype. The chain couples TRBV5-1 to TRBJ2-7; D uncertain. Germline values: CDR1 SGHRS, CDR2 YFSETQ. The CDR3 covers 14 residues. Trimming removed 4 bases at V and 2 bases at J, with 13 bases between. The CDR3 region has the DNA TGCGCCAGCAGCCTAGAAGGGCCCCCCTACGAGCAGTACTTC. It translates to CASSLEGPPYEQYF. The whole variable domain, filled in from reference TRBV5-1 and TRBJ2-7, reads KAGVTQTPRYLIKTRGQQVTLSCSPISGHRSVSWYQQTPGQGLQFLFEYFSETQRNKGNFPGRFSGRQFSNSRSEMNVSTLELGDSALYLCASSLEGPPYEQYFGPGTRLTVT.

This clonotype appeared many times. The gene calls are TRBV6-5 and TRBJ1-5; weak D call: TRBD1 (6 bases). This CDR3 has 15 residues. Trimming left V 2 bases short and J 4 bases short, with 12 bases between. Germline V CDR1 and CDR2: MNHEY, SVGAGI. CDR3 sequence (DNA): TGTGCCAGCAGTTACCGGGCCACAGGGAATCAGCCCCAGCATTTT. Residues: CASSYRATGNQPQHF.

This clonotype was picked up a small number of times. The chain has TRBV6-5 and TRBJ1-1, with D possibly TRBD1 on 5 matching bases. Trimming took off 0 bases at V and 7 bases at J, with 9 bases between the two ends. Germline CDR1 is MNHEY and CDR2 is SVGAGI. The CDR3 has 13 amino acids. The CDR3 coding sequence is TGTGCCAGCAGTTACTCGAGGGGCGATGAAGCTTTCTTT. It yields the protein CASSYSRGDEAFF.

This clonotype was seen ten or more times. The chain carries TRBV28 and TRBJ1-3; no clear D gene. Trimming removed 2 bases at V and 1 base at J, with 9 bases between. This CDR3 has 15 amino acids. Germline V gene sequence: CDR1 MDHEN, CDR2 SYDVKM. The CDR3, as DNA: TGTGCCAGCAGTTTAACTGGGTTATCTGGAAACACCATATATTTT. Protein sequence: CASSLTGLSGNTIYF.

The sample holds many counts of this clonotype. The V call is TRBV6-2 or TRBV6-3, the J call TRBJ1-2; 7 nucleotides agree with TRBD1. This CDR3 is 14 amino acids long. Germline CDR1 is MNHEY and CDR2 is SVGEGT. J was trimmed by 4 bases and V by 2 bases; bases with no gene match: 4. The CDR3 nucleotides read TGTGCCAGCAGTTACGCAGGGGGAGGCTATGGCTACACCTTC. Translation: CASSYAGGGYGYTF.

This clonotype was counted at least ten times. V usage is TRBV6-1 and J usage is TRBJ1-6; D is possibly TRBD1 (6 bases). CDR1 MNHNS and CDR2 SASEGT come from the germline V gene. Trimming cost V 0 bases and J 10 bases, with 13 bases left between them. The CDR3 length is 15 residues. CDR3: CASSEAKGTKSPLHF. The CDR3 DNA follows: TGTGCCAGCAGTGAAGCTAAAGGGACAAAATCACCCCTCCACTTT.

Ten or more counts support this clonotype. The V gene is TRBV5-1, the J gene TRBJ1-1; TRBD1 agrees at 10 bases. The CDR3 runs to 15 residues. Germline V gene sequence: CDR1 SGHRS, CDR2 YFSETQ. Losses at the gene ends were 8 bases for V and 4 bases for J; bases not matched to a gene: 11. The CDR3 sequence is CASKRTGTGVTEAFF. CDR3 DNA sequence: TGCGCCAGTAAGCGGACCGGGACAGGGGTCACTGAAGCTTTCTTT.

This clonotype was observed at least ten times. This may arise from a read error, as a much more abundant clone is one base away. This chain joins TRBV24-1 and TRBJ1-1; D unresolved. The CDR3 is made up of 11 amino acids. V gave up 5 bases and J gave up 7 bases, with 7 bases separating them. Germline assignment: CDR1 KGHDR and CDR2 SFDVKD. The CDR3 protein is CATSAGLEAFF. CDR3 nucleotide sequence: TGTGCCACCAGTGCGGGCCTTGAAGCTTTCTTT.

This clonotype was observed at least ten times. This sequence joins TRBV7-8 and TRBJ2-7, with a tentative D call TRBD2 (6 bases). Trimming shortened V by 5 bases and J by 3 bases, and 14 bases separated the two germline ends. There are 14 residues in the CDR3. Germline assignment: CDR1 SGHVS and CDR2 FQNEAQ. In DNA, the CDR3 is TGTGCCAGCAGCCCGGGGGTCCAGTACTACGAGCAGTACTTC. Protein product: CASSPGVQYYEQYF.

In this sample, this clonotype turned up many times. Given the absence of the conserved phenylalanine or tryptophan at the CDR3 end, a read error is likely. The chain couples TRBV20-1 to TRBJ2-7; tentative D call: TRBD1 (6 bases). The CDR3 contains 13 residues. CDR1 is DFQATT and CDR2 is SNEGSKA in the germline V gene (reference sequence). The V end was cut by 3 bases, the J end by 3 bases, with 12 bases between. CDR3 protein: CSASRQVDYEQYL. The CDR3 DNA sequence: TGCAGTGCTAGTAGACAGGTCGACTACGAGCAGTACCTC.